The 18 T cell receptor beta chains below come from one sample, sequenced in a study of T cells in women clearing cervical HPV infection. The method was immunoSEQ multiplex PCR; TCRdb's version includes in-frame clones alone and lacks a portion of them. Its table records over 10,000 clones. Sequencing input: blood buffy coat. These receptors were taken from a woman between 18 and 75 years old with a cervical HPV16 infection that either progressed to CIN3+ or cleared (not recorded which).

As concerns this clone: The read finishes 3 residues shy of the CDR3 end, and the germline J gene is used to complete it. The genes are TRBV2 and TRBJ1-5; 9 bases match TRBD1. The CDR3 contains 16 residues. Germline V gene lookup returns CDR1 SNHLY and CDR2 FYNNEI. V lost 8 bases and J lost 6; bases outside the gene matches: 14. Partial CDR3 DNA: TGTGCCAGCTCTATACCGGAACAGGGGGCGAGTCAGCCC. Translated, it gives CASSIPEQGASQP. The whole CDR3 is CASSIPEQGASQPQHF. Complete variable domain (other parts from reference TRBV2 and TRBJ1-5): EPEVTQTPSHQVTQMGQEVILRCVPISNHLYFYWYRQILGQKVEFLVSFYNNEISEKSEIFDDQFSVERPDGSNFTLKIRSTKLEDSAMYFCASSIPEQGASQPQHFGDGTRLSIL.

Comment on this clone: The CDR3 is cut off 3 residues early in the read; its end comes from the germline J gene. The V and J genes are TRBV6-2 or TRBV6-3 and TRBJ2-7; D uncertain. The CDR3 covers 11 residues. In germline, CDR1 is MNHEY, CDR2 SVGEGT. Trimming pared 2 bases from V and 6 bases from J, leaving 5 bases between. The sequenced part of the CDR3 DNA is TGTGCCAGCAGTTACCTTTCCGAG. This codes for CASSYLSE. The entire CDR3 reads CASSYLSEQYF.

On this clone: The sequenced fragment ends 3 residues before the CDR3 boundary, so the rest is inferred from the germline J gene. V and J are TRBV2 and TRBJ1-6, with a weak D call TRBD1 (6 bases). The V gene's germline CDR1 is SNHLY and CDR2 FYNNEI. The CDR3 has 17 residues. The V and J ends lost 4 bases and 4 bases respectively, with 17 bases between them. CDR3 DNA (partial): TGTGCCAGCAGTGCAAATATCAGGACAGCTTATAATTCACCC. It codes for CASSANIRTAYNSP. The complete CDR3 reads CASSANIRTAYNSPLHF.

The DNA read from the CDR3 is TGTGCCAGCAGTGCTCAAGGGGACACTGAA. It encodes CASSAQGDTE. In full, the CDR3 reads CASSAQGDTEAFF. The chain uses TRBV6-4 and TRBJ1-1, with a tentative D call TRBD1 (5 bases). Read sequence stops 3 residues before the CDR3 end, and the germline J gene provides the missing end. Trimming stripped 4 bases from V and 3 bases from J, with 9 bases between. Per the germline V gene, CDR1 is MRHNA and CDR2 is SNTAGT. The CDR3 totals 13 residues.

On this clone: The read finishes 3 residues shy of the CDR3 end, and the germline J gene is used to complete it. The chain couples TRBV7-8 to TRBJ2-7; TRBD2 matches at 16 bases. Germline CDR1 SGHVS, CDR2 FQNEAQ. The CDR3 is made up of 15 amino acids. Unmatched junction bases numbered 3, after V lost 4 bases and J lost 6 bases. CDR3 protein: CASSWGLAGGGEQYF. The sequenced part of the CDR3 DNA is TGTGCCAGCAGCTGGGGACTAGCGGGGGGGGGCGAG.

For this clone: The read comes to an end 3 residues before the CDR3 does, leaving the germline J gene to fill in the end. J is TRBJ2-7 and V is TRBV7-2; 11 bases align to TRBD2. The CDR3 totals 15 residues. J gave up 4 bases and V 5 bases, and 7 bases lay outside the gene matches. CDR1 and CDR2 (germline): SGHTA, FQGNSA. CDR3 sequence: CASSETGTSGYEQYF. Partial CDR3 DNA: TGTGCCAGCAGCGAGACCGGGACTAGCGGATACGAG.

A note on this clone: Read sequence stops 3 residues before the CDR3 end, and the germline J gene provides the missing end. The J gene is TRBJ1-1, the V gene TRBV12-3 or TRBV12-4; D is undetermined. CDR3 size: 12 residues. V dropped 6 bases and J dropped 1 base, with 6 bases sitting between them. Partial CDR3 DNA: TGTGCCAGCAGAGCCCCGAACACTGAA. Translating gives CASRAPNTE. The CDR3 reads in full as CASRAPNTEAFF.

As concerns this clone: The read ends 3 residues early relative to the CDR3; the germline J gene fills the gap. V is TRBV2 and J is TRBJ1-6, with D maybe TRBD1 (6 bases). The CDR3 extends over 14 amino acids. The germline gives CDR1 SNHLY, CDR2 FYNNEI. Trimming cost V 6 bases and J 7 bases, with 13 bases left between them. The CDR3 loop reads CASRYRVGNSPLHF. The sequenced CDR3 bases are TGTGCCAGCAGATACAGGGTCGGCAATTCACCC.

The covered CDR3 bases are TGCAGTGAGGAAGCGGGGGAGACAGATACG. Translation gives CSEEAGETDT. In full, the CDR3 reads CSEEAGETDTQYF. This chain links TRBV20-1 with TRBJ2-3; 8 nucleotides align to TRBD2. The read ends 3 residues shy of where the CDR3 ends; the end is completed using the germline J gene. The V segment lost 7 bases and the J segment 3 bases; nucleotides outside the gene matches: 6. Germline V gives CDR1 DFQATT, CDR2 SNEGSKA (reference sequence). The CDR3 contains 13 residues.

A remark on this clone: The CDR3 goes on 3 residues after the read ends, and that part is filled in from the germline J gene. The chain has TRBV2 and TRBJ2-3; a possible D gene is TRBD2 (7 bases). The CDR3 sequence is 16 residues long. Germline CDR1 is SNHLY and CDR2 is FYNNEI. The V gene lost 5 bases and the J gene lost 6 bases, with 21 bases spanning the gap. The part of the CDR3 DNA that was read is TGTGCCAGCAGTTATCCACCGGGGGGCGCCCGGGATACG. This encodes CASSYPPGGARDT. The entire CDR3 sequence reads CASSYPPGGARDTQYF.

About this clone itself: The sequence runs out 3 residues before the end of the CDR3; the remainder is reconstructed from the germline J gene. V gene TRBV4-1 combines with J gene TRBJ2-7, with 12 bases aligning to TRBD2. This CDR3 contains 18 residues. CDR1 MGHRA and CDR2 YSYEKL come from the germline V gene. J was trimmed by 3 bases and V by 1 base; bases with no gene match: 10. CDR3 protein: CASSQATSGGPRDYEQYF. The CDR3 DNA, read in part, is TGCGCCAGCAGCCAAGCGACTAGCGGGGGCCCGAGGGACTACGAG.

Turning to this clone: Read coverage stops 3 residues before the CDR3 terminus; the germline J gene supplies the remainder. The rearrangement uses TRBV11-2 and TRBJ2-1; weak D call: TRBD1 (6 bases). Germline loops: CDR1 SGHAT, CDR2 FQNNGV. The CDR3 covers 12 residues. Trimming pared 5 bases from V and 7 bases from J, leaving 9 bases between. CDR3 bases read: TGTGCCAGCAGCCCACAGGGAAATGAG. It yields the protein CASSPQGNE. The CDR3 as a whole reads CASSPQGNEQFF.

Concerning this clone itself: The read ends 3 residues before the CDR3 terminus; that terminus is restored from the germline J gene. This chain links TRBV29-1 with TRBJ2-7; possibly TRBD2 for D (5 bases). Trimming left V 4 bases short and J 3 bases short, with 13 bases between. CDR1 and CDR2 from the germline V gene are SQVTM and ANQGSEA. The CDR3 covers 13 residues. CDR3 sequence: CSVAPKAGYEQYF. The DNA read from the CDR3 is TGCAGCGTTGCCCCCAAGGCGGGCTACGAG.

CDR3 region: CSAWPDAGDLTQYF. The DNA read from the CDR3 is TGCAGTGCGTGGCCCGACGCGGGGGACCTTACG. The chain couples TRBV20-1 to TRBJ2-3; 7 bases are a match to TRBD2. The CDR3 goes on 3 residues after the read ends, and that part is filled in from the germline J gene. This CDR3 is built from 14 residues. From germline, CDR1 is DFQATT and CDR2 SNEGSKA (reference sequence). The trim removed 6 bases at V and 8 bases at J, leaving 14 bases unmatched.

According to its frequency, this clone is medium-sized. The sequenced CDR3 bases are TGTGCCATCAGTGAGTCGACTAGCGGGGGATTCGAGACC. Translating it yields CAISESTSGGFET. The full CDR3 reads CAISESTSGGFETQYF. J is TRBJ2-5 and V is TRBV10-3; 12 positions agree with TRBD2. The read ends 3 residues before the CDR3 terminus; that terminus is restored from the germline J gene. CDR1 and CDR2 from the germline V gene are ENHRY and SYGVKD. The V and J ends lost 0 bases and 5 bases, in that order; junction bases with no gene match: 4. The CDR3 covers 16 residues.

The CDR3 is CASSQGAGRRTQYF. CDR3 DNA, as far as it was read: TGTGCCAGCAGCCAAGGAGCGGGGCGGAGGACC. This chain connects TRBV14 to TRBJ2-5; 7 positions match TRBD2. Sequencing ends 3 residues short of the CDR3 end; the germline J gene provides the rest. Germline V lookup: CDR1 SGHDN, CDR2 FVKESK. The trim removed 1 base at V and 7 bases at J, leaving 6 bases unmatched. CDR3 length: 14 amino acids.

Comment on this clone: The read gets to within 3 residues of the CDR3 end, and the germline J gene fills in the rest. The chain carries TRBV19 and TRBJ1-5, with no clear D. In germline, CDR1 is LNHDA, CDR2 SQIVND (reference sequence). Trimming shortened V by 8 bases and J by 3 bases, and 14 bases separated the two germline ends. The CDR3 sequence is 14 residues long. The DNA read from the CDR3 is TGTGCCAGTGGAACCCGGCGGGACAATCAGCCC. It specifies CASGTRRDNQP. The entire CDR3 sequence reads CASGTRRDNQPQHF.

Regarding this clone: Read data end 3 residues before the CDR3 end; the end is taken from the germline J gene. V is TRBV11-2 and J is TRBJ1-2; D might be TRBD1 (5 bases). The CDR3 totals 13 residues. The germline V gene encodes CDR1 SGHAT and CDR2 FQNNGV. V was cut by 3 bases and J by 4 bases, with 9 bases left in between. CDR3 DNA (partial): TGTGCCAGCAGCTTTGCGGGGGGCTATGGC. It yields the protein CASSFAGGYG. The CDR3 in full is CASSFAGGYGYTF.